This T cell receptor beta chain was obtained from a study of T cell responses to AZD1222 COVID-19 vaccine (dated by TCRdb to the early 2020s). With respect to the entire study: AZD1222 recipients whose second dose came at about 4 weeks and those whose second dose came at about 12 weeks were combined into one group, since spike-specific TCR depth and breadth did not differ between the two schedules. TCR sequencing was performed for 233 trial participants, of whom around 200 were given two doses of AZD1222 and some 25 were given two doses of MenACWY control vaccine. Enrollment into the trials was organized by age into subgroups of 18-55, 56-69 and 70-plus years, and those subgroups contained about 160, 30 and 59 TCR-sequenced participants, respectively.

The paper as a whole reports these results and caveats: The whole spike protein was spanned by vaccine-associated CD4 TCRs, and dominant responses were seen in regions 160-218 and 743-854. Reportedly, almost half of the unique spike-specific TCRs recognized epitopes lying outside the regions that are mutated in the B.1.351 and B.1.1.7 variants. A significant rise in spike-specific TCR breadth and depth was observed after two AZD1222 doses relative to day 0 and relative to MenACWY recipients. Conclusions about previously exposed vaccinees are limited because only a handful of AZD1222 recipients were SARS-CoV-2 seropositive at baseline. Most participants were white British and females outnumbered males, and the authors suggested that clonal diversity may have been underestimated. The 56-69-year group was small, and its depth increase did not reach significance, likely because of low power. No day 14 peak-response samples were available, so repertoires were characterized only after the peak T cell response.

The CDR3 runs 16 residues from the cysteine to the phenylalanine. Only CDR3 DNA remains: 48 bases, in frame from the first base. In the germline V gene, CDR1 corresponds to KGHSH and CDR2 to LQKENI. V is shortened by 2 bases, J by 0 bases, and the region joining them spans 13 bases. The sample's time point label is to be understood as: baseline before first vaccination. Samples from vaccinated people were obtained from the UK trials COV001 and COV002, which included a single-blind randomized controlled phase 2/3 trial of AZD1222 (ChAdOx1 nCoV-19) in healthy adults. For TCRbeta chain sequencing, PBMC samples were collected from trial participants at day 0 and at day 28 after the second dose. The CDR3 regions of human TCRbeta chains were subjected to immunosequencing. The authors processed their data as follows. TCRs in the repertoires were matched against a reference library of SARS-CoV-2-specific TCRs that had been generated with the MIRA antigen-specificity platform. Breadth meant the fraction of unique TCRs that were SARS-CoV-2-associated, whereas depth meant the fraction of total T cells that were SARS-CoV-2-associated. Each spike-specific TCR was assigned to its reactive spike region and to a CD4 or CD8 class using the MIRA data. Log10-transformed breadth and depth values were compared by one-way ANOVA with Sidak's multiple comparisons tests. TCRdb took this table from immuneACCESS and kept in-frame rearrangements with V and J called. Such tables lack part of the clones; where checked against another copy, unresolved V genes explain under half of the gap, and the rest is unexplained. V, J and clone size reflect that table, while D and trimming were determined from the DNA. The sample records roughly 120,000 clones, approximately 86% of which are singletons. The ten largest make up about a tenth of the sample.

In this sample, this clone turned up once. Which antigen it targets is not known. Base qualities are missing; no much larger clone stands one base away. Recombination linked TRBV18 to TRBJ1-1; the D region possibly corresponds to TRBD1 (5 bases align). The source material was peripheral blood, sampled on day 0 of AZD1222 vaccination. The sequence derives from an adult in good health. At the DNA level, the sequence is TGTGCCAGCTCACCATACGTCATAGGGGTGAACACTGAAGCTTTCTTT. Its translation is CASSPYVIGVNTEAFF.